This T cell receptor (beta chain) was sequenced in a study of shared clonotypes between healthy human individuals. Overall study context: Each donor's CD8 memory used one plate, CD8 naive two, each CD4 subset three. Regarding the study as a whole: A limitation of the genetic and exposure-history diversity represented arose from few donors. Clonotype sharing among donors, it was expected, would be affected by sequencing depth. Naive subsets generally had larger estimated richness than memory subsets.

This clone was recorded only once. The antigen is undetermined. Some clones are missing from TCRdb's copy, which holds only in-frame ones; the method was immunoSEQ multiplex PCR. The sample has 2 million to 2.5 million clones; 85% to 95% are singletons. This CDR3 comprises 15 residues. Looked up from germline, CDR1 is MNHEY and CDR2 is SVGAGI. V shed 6 bases and J 4 bases; nucleotides not matched to a gene: 6. The chain links TRBV6-5 to TRBJ2-2, with 9 bases that match TRBD1. Material: naive CD4+ T cells from PBMCs. Subset described: CD45RA+ positively selected. This receptor was identified in a man aged 18 to 30 in good health. Some clones in this sample may be carry-over from other donors' samples. CDR3 nucleotides: TGTGCCAGCAGAGAACAGGGGGCCGGCACCGGGGAGCTGTTTTTT. Its protein product is CASREQGAGTGELFF.